Given below is one T cell receptor (beta chain) in context. The target antigen is unknown. The data originate from a study of T cell clonotyping in hematopoietic cell transplantation. General study findings and limits: At the given depth, recipient repertoires were over 95% de novo clonotypes.

Profiling relied on immunoSEQ multiplex PCR, and the TCRdb table lists in-frame clones only, not all of them. The sample has about 43,000 clones, around 96% seen once. The CDR3 is made up of 15 amino acids. CDR1 and CDR2 from the germline V gene are SQVTM and ANQGSEA. Trimming left V 6 bases short and J 4 bases short, with 21 bases between. This clonotype originated in a man aged 25 to 40 in good health. Some clones in this sample may be carry-over from other donors' samples. This chain links TRBV29-1 with TRBJ1-2; possible D gene TRBD1, 5 bases. The source material was peripheral blood mononuclear cells. The CDR3: CSVPVTGVAPYGYTF. The CDR3 nucleotides read TGCAGCGTCCCCGTAACGGGGGTGGCACCCTATGGCTACACCTTC.